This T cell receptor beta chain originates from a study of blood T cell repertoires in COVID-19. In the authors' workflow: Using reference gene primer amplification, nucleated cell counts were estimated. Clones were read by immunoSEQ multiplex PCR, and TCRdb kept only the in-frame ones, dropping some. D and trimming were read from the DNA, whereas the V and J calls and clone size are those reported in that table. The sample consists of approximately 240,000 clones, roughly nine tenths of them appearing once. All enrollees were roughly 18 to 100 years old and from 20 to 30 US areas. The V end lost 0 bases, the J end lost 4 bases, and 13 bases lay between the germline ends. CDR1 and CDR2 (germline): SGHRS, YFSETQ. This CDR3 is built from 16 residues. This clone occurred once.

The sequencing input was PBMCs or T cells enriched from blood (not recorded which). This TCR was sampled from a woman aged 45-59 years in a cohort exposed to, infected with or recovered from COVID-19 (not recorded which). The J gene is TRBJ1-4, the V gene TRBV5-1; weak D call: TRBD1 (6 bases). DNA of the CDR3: TGCGCCAGCAGCTTGGGTCGGGGGGCCCTTAATGAAAAACTGTTTTTT. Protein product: CASSLGRGALNEKLFF.